The clone carrying this T cell receptor beta chain was recorded at least ten times. This entry comes from a study of response to subunit inactivated influenza vaccine. This CDR3 contains 16 residues. J gave up 6 bases and V 4 bases, and 9 bases lay outside the gene matches. CDR1 LGHNA and CDR2 YNFKEQ come from the germline V gene. One entry per CDR3 protein results from TCRdb running MiXCR on the RT-PCR reads. The sample includes 800,000 to 1,000,000 distinct CDR3 sequences, over 20% of them seen just once. The sample was PBMCs from blood, taken around 5 days after vaccination. The V gene is TRBV4-2, the J gene TRBJ2-2, with 9 bases aligning to TRBD1. This receptor was taken from a man between 45 and 60 years old who received an inactivated influenza vaccine. The CDR3 loop reads CASSLGQGMVSGELFF. The CDR3 coding sequence is TGTGCCAGCAGCCTGGGACAGGGAATGGTTTCCGGGGAGCTGTTTTTT.